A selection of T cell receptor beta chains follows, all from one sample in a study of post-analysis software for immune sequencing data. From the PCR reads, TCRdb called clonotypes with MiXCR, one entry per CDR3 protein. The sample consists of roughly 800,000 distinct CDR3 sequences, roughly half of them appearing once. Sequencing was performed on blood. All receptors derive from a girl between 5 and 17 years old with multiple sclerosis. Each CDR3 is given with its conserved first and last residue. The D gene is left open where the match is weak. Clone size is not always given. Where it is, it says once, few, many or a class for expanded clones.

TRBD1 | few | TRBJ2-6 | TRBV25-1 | TGTGCCAGCAGTGTGCGGACAGGCCAGTGGGGGGCCAACGTCCTGACTTTC | CASSVRTGQWGANVLTF
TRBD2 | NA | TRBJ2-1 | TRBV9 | TGTGCCAGCAGCGTAGGCACTAGCGGGTACAATGAGCAGTTCTTC | CASSVGTSGYNEQFF
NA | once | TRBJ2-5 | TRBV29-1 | TGCAGCGTTGGAGGTCCAACGACCTCAGAGACCCAGTACTTC | CSVGGPTTSETQYF
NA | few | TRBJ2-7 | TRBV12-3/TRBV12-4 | TGTGCCAGCAGTTTAAAGGCGGAAACTTTGTACTTC | CASSLKAETLYF
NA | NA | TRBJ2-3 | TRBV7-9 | TGTGCCAGCGCCACCGGGGATACGCAGTATTTT | CASATGDTQYF
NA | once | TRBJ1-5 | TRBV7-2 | TGTGCCAGCAGCTTAGTGGGCGGGAACGCGCGTAGCAATCAGCCCCAGCATTTT | CASSLVGGNARSNQPQHF
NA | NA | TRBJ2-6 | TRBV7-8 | TGTGCCAGCAGCTTAGCGCGCGGTCTGGGGGCCAACGTCCTGACTTTC | CASSLARGLGANVLTF
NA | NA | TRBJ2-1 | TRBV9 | TGTGCCAGCAGCGTAGAGGATAGAGCGGTCCCTTACAATGAGCAGTTCTTC | CASSVEDRAVPYNEQFF
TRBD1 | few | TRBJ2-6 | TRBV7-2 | TGTGCCAGCAGCCCTCGGACAGGAGGGGCCAACGTCCTGACTTTC | CASSPRTGGANVLTF
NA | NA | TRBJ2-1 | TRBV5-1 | TGCGCCAGCAGCTTGGCCGGAACACAGGGAGGATTGGGCAATGAGCAGTTCTTC | CASSLAGTQGGLGNEQFF
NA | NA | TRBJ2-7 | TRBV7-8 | TGTGCCAGCAGCTTAGAGGCAGATCCAGGCGAGCAGTACTTC | CASSLEADPGEQYF
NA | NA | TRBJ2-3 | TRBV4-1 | TGCGCCAGCAGCCAAGAATCCCCGGCAGGGAAGCCTACGCAGTATTTT | CASSQESPAGKPTQYF
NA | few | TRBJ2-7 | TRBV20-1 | TGCAGTGCTAGAGATGTCGGATTAGCGGCTCCGGTTAGCTCCTACGAGCAGTACTTC | CSARDVGLAAPVSSYEQYF
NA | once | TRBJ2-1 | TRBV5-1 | TGCGCCAGCAGCTTGGCCGGGGCCGGGGAATGGGATGAGCAGTTCTTC | CASSLAGAGEWDEQFF
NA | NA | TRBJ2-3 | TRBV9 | TGTGCCAGCAGCGTAGACCAGGGAAGGAGCACAGATACGCAGTATTTT | CASSVDQGRSTDTQYF
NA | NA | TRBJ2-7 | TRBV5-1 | TGCGCCAGCAGCCAACCGGGACGGCCCTACGAGCAGTACTTC | CASSQPGRPYEQYF
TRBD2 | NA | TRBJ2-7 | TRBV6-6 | TGTGCCAGCAGTGCCCGGGCTAGCGGTTCCTACGAGCAGTACTTC | CASSARASGSYEQYF
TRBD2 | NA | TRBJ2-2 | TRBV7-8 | TGTGCCAGCAGCTTCGCGGGGGCGAACACCGGGGAGCTGTTTTTT | CASSFAGANTGELFF
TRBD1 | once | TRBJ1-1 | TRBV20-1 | TGCAGTGCTAGGGGACAGGGGTCCACTGAAGCTTTCTTT | CSARGQGSTEAFF
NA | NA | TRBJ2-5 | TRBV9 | TGTGCCAGCAGCTTTCGACCCTCGGAGGGGGAGACCCAGTACTTC | CASSFRPSEGETQYF
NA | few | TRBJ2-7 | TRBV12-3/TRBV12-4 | TGTGCCAGCAGGCCAGGGAAAGCCTCCTACGAGCAGTACTTC | CASRPGKASYEQYF
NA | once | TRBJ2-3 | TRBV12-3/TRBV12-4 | TGTGCCAGCAGTTTCAAACACCCTAGCACAGATACGCAGTATTTT | CASSFKHPSTDTQYF
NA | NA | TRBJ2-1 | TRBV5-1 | TGCGCCAGCAGCTTGGAGGCGACTCGAAGCTACAATGAGCAGTTCTTC | CASSLEATRSYNEQFF
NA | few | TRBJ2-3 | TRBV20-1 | TGCAGTGCTAGATCCACAGGGCCGCGCACAGATACGCAGTATTTT | CSARSTGPRTDTQYF
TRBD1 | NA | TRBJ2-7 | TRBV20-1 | TGCAGTGCTAGAGGGACAGGAACCTACGAGCAGTACTTC | CSARGTGTYEQYF
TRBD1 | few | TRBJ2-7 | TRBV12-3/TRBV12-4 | TGTGCCAGCAGTGACCAGGACAGGGGCTACGAGCAGTACTTC | CASSDQDRGYEQYF
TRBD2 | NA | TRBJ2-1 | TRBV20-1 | TGCAGTGCTAGTATTAGCGGGGATGGAAATGAGCAGTTCTTC | CSASISGDGNEQFF
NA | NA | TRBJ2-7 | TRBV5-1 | TGCGCCAGCAGCGTACTACTAGGATACGAGCAGTACTTC | CASSVLLGYEQYF
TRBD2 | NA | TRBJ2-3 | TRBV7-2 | TGTGCCAGCAGCTTACTAGCGGGGGGCCTTACAGATACGCAGTATTTT | CASSLLAGGLTDTQYF
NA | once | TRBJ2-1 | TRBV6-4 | TGTGCCAGCAGCCCACAAAGGATCCCCTTGGTCCTATCCTACAATGAGCAGTTCTTC | CASSPQRIPLVLSYNEQFF
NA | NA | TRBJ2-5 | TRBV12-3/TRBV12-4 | TGTGCCAGCAGTCCTAATCGCCTGAGTGAGACCCAGTACTTC | CASSPNRLSETQYF
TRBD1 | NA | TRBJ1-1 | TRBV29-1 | TGCAGCGTTGCGGGGGTACAGGGGGGCACTGAAGCTTTCTTT | CSVAGVQGGTEAFF
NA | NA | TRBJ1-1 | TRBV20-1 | TGCAGTGCTAGAGATGGGTCCAAGAACACTGAAGCTTTCTTT | CSARDGSKNTEAFF
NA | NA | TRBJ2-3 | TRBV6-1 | TGTGCCAGCATCCCGGGACCGGGGACAGATACGCAGTATTTT | CASIPGPGTDTQYF
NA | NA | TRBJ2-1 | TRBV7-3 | TGTGCCAGCAGCCTAGCTTCGGATGAGAAGTTCTTC | CASSLASDEKFF
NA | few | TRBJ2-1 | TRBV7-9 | TGTGCCAGCACCGTTGGGGATGGGGTCGTCAATGAGCAGTTCTTC | CASTVGDGVVNEQFF
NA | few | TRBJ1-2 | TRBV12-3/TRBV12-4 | TGTGCCAGCAGCCTGGAAATGGTAGGCGGCTACACCTTC | CASSLEMVGGYTF
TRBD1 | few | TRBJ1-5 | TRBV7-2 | TGTGCCAGCACCTTGGACAGGGGGTTTGGCAATCAGCCCCAGCATTTT | CASTLDRGFGNQPQHF
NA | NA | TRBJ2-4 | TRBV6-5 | TGTGCCAGCAGTTACTCGAAATTCGGAGGTGGTAAGGACATTCAGTACTTC | CASSYSKFGGGKDIQYF
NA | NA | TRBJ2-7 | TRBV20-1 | TGCAGTGCTAGTTACAGGCCCTCCTACGAGCAGTACTTC | CSASYRPSYEQYF
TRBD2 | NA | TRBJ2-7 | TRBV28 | TGTGCCAGCAGTTTAGGGACTAGCGGGGGTGGTTACGAGCAGTACTTC | CASSLGTSGGGYEQYF
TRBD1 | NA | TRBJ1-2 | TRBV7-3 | TGTGCCAGCAGCTTAAGGCCAGGGGGAGACTATGGCTACACCTTC | CASSLRPGGDYGYTF
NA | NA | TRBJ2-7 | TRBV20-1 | TGCAGTGCCCGTGTTAATAGCGCGGGCTCCTACGAGCAGTACTTC | CSARVNSAGSYEQYF
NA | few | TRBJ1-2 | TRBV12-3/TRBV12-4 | TGTGCCAGCAGTTTTCGACCGGCTGTCGGTGGCTACACCTTC | CASSFRPAVGGYTF
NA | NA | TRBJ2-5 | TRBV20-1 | TGCAGTGCTAGAGCCAGCCTGGAGACCCAGTACTTC | CSARASLETQYF
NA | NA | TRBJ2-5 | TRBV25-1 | TGTGCCAGCAGTGGCCCAGGCGTTGAGCAGTACTTC | CASSGPGVEQYF
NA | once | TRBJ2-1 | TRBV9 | TGTGCCAGCAGCTCAGAGGTCCGGACTCGAGACTATGAGCAGTTCTTC | CASSSEVRTRDYEQFF
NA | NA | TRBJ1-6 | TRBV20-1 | TGCAGTGCTAGGGGGCAGGGTTCCTATAATTCACCCCTCCACTTT | CSARGQGSYNSPLHF
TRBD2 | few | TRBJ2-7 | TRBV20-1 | TGCAGTGCTAGGCGCGGGGGGGGTGGCTTGAGCCGCGAGCAGTACTTC | CSARRGGGGLSREQYF
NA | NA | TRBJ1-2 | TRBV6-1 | TGTGCCAGCAGTGAAGCGTGGGGGCAGAACTATGGCTACACCTTC | CASSEAWGQNYGYTF
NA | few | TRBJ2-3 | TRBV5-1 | TGCGCCTGCAGTCGGGACTCATCAGATACGCAGTATTTT | CACSRDSSDTQYF
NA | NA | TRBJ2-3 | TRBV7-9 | TGTGCCAGCAGCTTAGCTACGGCGACTAGCACAGATACGCAGTATTTT | CASSLATATSTDTQYF
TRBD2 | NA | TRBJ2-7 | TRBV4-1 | TGCGCCAGCAGCCTCCTCCCGGGACTAGAGCTTTTCTACGAGCAGTACTTC | CASSLLPGLELFYEQYF
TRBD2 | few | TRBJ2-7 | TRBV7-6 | TGTGCCAGCAGGGCTACTAGCGGGGCTTCCTACGAGCAGTACTTC | CASRATSGASYEQYF
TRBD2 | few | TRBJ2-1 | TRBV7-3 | TGTGCCAGCAGCTTACTCCCGGGACTAGCTCCCAATGAGCAGTTCTTC | CASSLLPGLAPNEQFF
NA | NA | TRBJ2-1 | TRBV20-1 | TGCAGTGCCCGAATAAGGGAGAGTCTGTACTTC | CSARIRESLYF
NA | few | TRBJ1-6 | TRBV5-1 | TGCGCCAGCAGCTTGTGGAGCGATTCACCCCTCCACTTT | CASSLWSDSPLHF